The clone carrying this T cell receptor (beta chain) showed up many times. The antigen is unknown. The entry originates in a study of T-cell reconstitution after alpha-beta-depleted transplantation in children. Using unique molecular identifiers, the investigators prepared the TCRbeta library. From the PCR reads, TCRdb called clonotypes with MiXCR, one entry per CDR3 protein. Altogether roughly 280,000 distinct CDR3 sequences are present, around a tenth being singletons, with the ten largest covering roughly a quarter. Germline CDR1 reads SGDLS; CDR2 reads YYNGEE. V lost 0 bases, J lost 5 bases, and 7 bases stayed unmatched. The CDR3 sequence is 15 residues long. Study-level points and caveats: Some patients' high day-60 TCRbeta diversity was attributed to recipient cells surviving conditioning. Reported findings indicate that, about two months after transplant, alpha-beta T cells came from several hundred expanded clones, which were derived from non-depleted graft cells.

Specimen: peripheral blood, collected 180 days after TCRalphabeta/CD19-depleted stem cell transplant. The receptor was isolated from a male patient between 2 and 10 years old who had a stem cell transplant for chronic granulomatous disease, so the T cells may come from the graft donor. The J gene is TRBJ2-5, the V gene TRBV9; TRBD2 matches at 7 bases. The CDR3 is CASSVAGLGWETQYF. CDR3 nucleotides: TGTGCCAGCAGCGTAGCAGGACTAGGTTGGGAGACCCAGTACTTC.